The entry that follows covers one TCR beta chain sequence. Relapses following autologous stem cell transplantation were seen in all patients, with brentuximab vedotin exposure varying. Profiled with immunoSEQ multiplex PCR; TCRdb holds only in-frame clones, not every one. The profile shows 84,000 or so clones, around 90% of them singletons. The source of the sample is a study of PD-1 blockade in classical Hodgkin lymphoma. This CDR3 is 16 amino acids long. Between the trimmed V and J ends, which lost 6 bases and 3 bases, there was a span of 18 bases. CDR1 SNHLY and CDR2 FYNNEI come from the germline V gene.

This clonotype was obtained from a human donor with classical Hodgkin lymphoma. V is TRBV2 and J is TRBJ1-5; TRBD1 might be the D (5 bases). The material was peripheral blood mononuclear cells (PBMCs), obtained before the second cycle of nivolumab. CDR3 residues: CASSELSPGTNQPQHF. The DNA of the CDR3 is TGTGCCAGCAGCGAACTATCACCAGGGACCAATCAGCCCCAGCATTTT.